This TCR beta chain derives from a study of long-term antiretroviral therapy in people with HIV. Whole-study results and caveats: The study lacked data on ART adherence, viral resistance or therapy changes. Older ART regimens were possibly in use when the blood was collected between about 2004 and 2018. Diversity measured after ART increased yet remained under transplant donor controls.

Note on this clone: Its antigen is still unknown.

V was clipped by 3 bases and J by 2 bases, with 8 bases between them. The CDR3 is 13 residues long. The germline gives CDR1 SGHRS, CDR2 YFSETQ. It was version v3.0 of the immunoSEQ assay that was run at survey level. Sequenced by immunoSEQ multiplex PCR; TCRdb stores in-frame clones only, minus some. The sample includes 25,000 or so clones, around 80% of them seen just once. The chain recombines TRBV5-1 with TRBJ1-2, with TRBD1 as a possible D gene (5 bases). The clonotype was recovered from a young man with HIV. The sample was unsorted PBMCs, taken 1.5 years before starting antiretroviral therapy. This CDR3 reads CASSSTANYGYTF. The CDR3 nucleotides read TGCGCCAGCAGCTCGACAGCCAACTATGGCTACACCTTC.